These 27 T cell receptor beta chains were all obtained from the same sample, sequenced in a study of T cell responses to AZD1222 COVID-19 vaccine. Profiling relied on immunoSEQ multiplex PCR, and the TCRdb table lists in-frame clones only, not all of them. The repertoire holds approximately 140,000 clones, about 90% seen once, with about 7.5% in the top ten. The sample consisted of peripheral blood, taken 28 days after the second dose of the MenACWY control vaccine. The receptors were sampled from an adult who received the MenACWY meningococcal vaccine as a control.

The V gene is TRBV20-1, the J gene TRBJ1-1, with D hard to call. The CDR3 length is 11 residues. V lost 3 bases and J 5 bases, leaving 7 bases between the germline ends. Germline CDR1 DFQATT, CDR2 SNEGSKA (reference sequence). Here the CDR3 reads CSASTRTEAFF. The CDR3 DNA reads as TGCAGTGCTAGTACACGGACTGAAGCTTTCTTT.

The genes are TRBV7-3 and TRBJ2-1; the match to TRBD1 covers 7 bases. CDR3 length: 15 residues. Trimming cost V 6 bases and J 5 bases; bases outside gene matches: 10. The germline gives CDR1 SGHTA, CDR2 FQGTGA. The CDR3 here is CASRTTGTENNEQFF. The CDR3 DNA is TGTGCCAGCAGGACTACCGGGACAGAGAACAATGAGCAGTTCTTC.

The chain combines TRBV6-5 with TRBJ2-3, with 7 bases aligning to TRBD2. The V gene end was trimmed by 6 bases and the J gene end by 0 bases; junction bases not matched to a gene: 6. The CDR3 is made up of 15 amino acids. The germline gives CDR1 MNHEY, CDR2 SVGAGI. The CDR3 sequence is CASRGHSGSTDTQYF. The DNA for the CDR3 is TGTGCCAGCAGGGGGCATAGCGGGAGCACAGATACGCAGTATTTT.

J is TRBJ1-5 and V is TRBV6-6; D is perhaps TRBD1 (6 bases). Germline-derived CDR1 and CDR2 are MNHNY and SVGAGI (reference sequence). This CDR3 region has 14 residues. Trimming took off 7 bases at V and 5 bases at J, with 15 bases between the two ends. CDR3 loop: CASIRAKGDQPQHF. CDR3 in DNA: TGTGCCAGCATCCGAGCAAAGGGGGATCAGCCCCAGCATTTT.

V gene TRBV30 combines with J gene TRBJ1-1; D not resolved. Germline values: CDR1 GTSNPN, CDR2 SVGIG (reference sequence). The ends were cut back, 6 bases at V and 6 bases at J, with 20 bases in the middle. The CDR3 extends over 14 amino acids. The CDR3, as DNA: TGTGCCTGTACACGAGATGGTTGGAGGTCTGAAGCTTTCTTT. Its protein product is CACTRDGWRSEAFF.

With regard to this clone: Other DNA sequences in the sample encode the same CDR3. The chain uses TRBV28 and TRBJ1-2; D not resolved. Germline V gene data show CDR1 as MDHEN and CDR2 as SYDVKM. The CDR3 length is 13 residues. The ends were cut back, 2 bases at V and 5 bases at J, with 9 bases in the middle. CDR3 amino acids: CASSLTTAYGYTF. CDR3 coding DNA: TGTGCCAGCAGTTTAACTACCGCTTATGGCTACACCTTC.

The chain carries TRBV7-9 and TRBJ2-5; D not certain. This CDR3 is 13 amino acids long. The germline V gene has CDR1 SEHNR and CDR2 FQNEAQ (reference sequence). Trimming removed 1 base at V and 3 bases at J, with 6 bases between. CDR3 residues: CASSLVGEETQYF. CDR3 DNA: TGTGCCAGCAGCTTAGTTGGGGAAGAGACCCAGTACTTC. Drawing the rest from reference TRBV7-9 and TRBJ2-5, the complete variable domain is DTGVSQNPRHKITKRGQNVTFRCDPISEHNRLYWYRQTLGQGPEFLTYFQNEAQLEKSRLLSDRFSAERPKGSFSTLEIQRTEQGDSAMYLCASSLVGEETQYFGPGTRLLVL.

The V gene is TRBV6-5, the J gene TRBJ1-1; 8 bases fit TRBD1. CDR1 is MNHEY and CDR2 is SVGAGI in the germline V gene. The CDR3 has 13 amino acids. J lost 5 bases, V lost 4 bases, and 3 bases had no gene match. CDR3: CASSSQGATEAFF. The CDR3 nucleotides are TGTGCCAGCAGTTCGCAGGGGGCGACTGAAGCTTTCTTT.

This chain joins TRBV6-5 and TRBJ2-3, with D perhaps matching TRBD1 (7 bases). The CDR3 covers 15 residues. Germline-derived CDR1 and CDR2 are MNHEY and SVGAGI. The V end lost 2 bases, the J end lost 4 bases, and 13 bases lay between the germline ends. The CDR3 region is CASSYRGQGADTQYF. The CDR3 DNA reads TGTGCCAGCAGTTACCGGGGGCAGGGGGCAGATACGCAGTATTTT.

The genes are TRBV19 and TRBJ1-2; TRBD1 might be the D (5 bases). Germline V gives CDR1 LNHDA, CDR2 SQIVND (reference sequence). Trimming removed 5 bases at V and 4 bases at J, with 20 bases between. The CDR3 has 16 residues. The CDR3 is CASSGERGRFTYGYTF. In DNA form, the CDR3 reads TGTGCCAGTAGTGGGGAAAGGGGCCGCTTTACCTATGGCTACACCTTC.

The V call is TRBV28, the J call TRBJ2-2; tentatively, D is TRBD1 or TRBD2 (6 bases each). The CDR3 has 12 residues. Trimming left V 10 bases short and J 5 bases short, with 11 bases between. CDR1 is MDHEN and CDR2 is SYDVKM in the germline V gene. Written as DNA, the CDR3 is TGTGCCATGGGGGGCTCAACCGGGGAGCTGTTTTTT. Translated: CAMGGSTGELFF.

The chain employs TRBV6-2 or TRBV6-3 and TRBJ2-1; 9 bases are shared with TRBD2. V shed 5 bases, J shed 7 bases, and the junction held 24 bases outside the gene matches. CDR3 size: 20 residues. The germline V gene has CDR1 MNHEY and CDR2 SVGEGT. The CDR3 protein is CASSPLAGSNGGYGLNEQFF. DNA of the CDR3: TGTGCCAGCAGTCCCCTAGCGGGATCAAACGGTGGGTATGGTTTGAATGAGCAGTTCTTC.

V is TRBV5-1 and J is TRBJ2-1; D remains ambiguous. Germline values: CDR1 SGHRS, CDR2 YFSETQ. The CDR3 is 14 residues long. The ends were cut back, 4 bases at V and 4 bases at J, with 12 bases in the middle. CDR3 nucleotide sequence: TGCGCCAGCAGCATCCCGGGCTCTTACAATGAGCAGTTCTTC. Amino acid sequence: CASSIPGSYNEQFF.

The CDR3: CASTTGSYEQYF. CDR3 nucleotide sequence: TGTGCCAGCACTACAGGGTCCTACGAGCAGTACTTC. This sequence joins TRBV6-5 and TRBJ2-7; tentative D call: TRBD1 (6 bases). Germline lookup yields CDR1 MNHEY and CDR2 SVGAGI. This CDR3 contains 12 residues. The V end lost 7 bases, the J end lost 1 base, and 8 bases lay between the germline ends.

V usage is TRBV6-5 and J usage is TRBJ1-1; possible D gene TRBD1, 5 bases. The CDR3 sequence is 16 residues long. The V and J ends lost 2 bases and 5 bases respectively, with 18 bases between them. CDR1 and CDR2 (germline): MNHEY, SVGAGI. The CDR3 here is CASSYGPGQEGTEAFF. The CDR3 DNA follows: TGTGCCAGCAGTTACGGTCCGGGGCAGGAGGGGACTGAAGCTTTCTTT.

The chain has TRBV28 and TRBJ1-3; D is unresolved. This CDR3 region has 13 residues. CDR1 is MDHEN and CDR2 is SYDVKM in the germline V gene. Trimming shortened V by 4 bases and J by 0 bases, and 4 bases separated the two germline ends. The DNA for the CDR3 is TGTGCCAGCAGTTCAACCTCTGGAAACACCATATATTTT. Amino acids: CASSSTSGNTIYF.

The rearrangement links TRBV7-8 to TRBJ2-2; 8 positions agree with TRBD2. The CDR3 runs 16 residues. The germline gives CDR1 SGHVS, CDR2 FQNEAQ. V was pared by 1 base and J by 0 bases, with 1 base of the junction left unmatched. CDR3 coding DNA: TGTGCCAGCAGCTTAGGACTAGCGCCGAACACCGGGGAGCTGTTTTTT. Translated: CASSLGLAPNTGELFF.

The genes are TRBV6-6 and TRBJ2-5; 11 positions match TRBD2. Germline V gene lookup returns CDR1 MNHNY and CDR2 SVGAGI (reference sequence). The CDR3 extends over 17 amino acids. The ends lost 5 bases at V and 5 bases at J; junction bases unmatched: 13. CDR3 sequence (DNA): TGTGCCAGCAGTCTAGGACTAGCGGGTGGCATGATTGAGACCCAGTACTTC. Protein sequence: CASSLGLAGGMIETQYF.

The J gene is TRBJ1-2, the V gene TRBV3-1 (or the pseudogene TRBV3-2), with TRBD1 as a possible D gene (5 bases). From germline, CDR1 is LGHDT and CDR2 YNNKEL (reference sequence). V was pared by 4 bases and J by 3 bases, with 9 bases between. This CDR3 is 13 amino acids long. Here the CDR3 reads CASSPRGDYGYTF. Written as DNA, the CDR3 is TGTGCCAGCAGCCCCCGGGGGGACTATGGCTACACCTTC.

V is TRBV19 and J is TRBJ1-5, with 8 bases that match TRBD1. Germline V gene sequence: CDR1 LNHDA, CDR2 SQIVND (reference sequence). V trimming: 4 bases; J trimming: 2 bases; junction bases outside the gene matches: 4. CDR3 length: 15 amino acids. The CDR3 DNA is TGTGCCAGTAGTACTACAGGGGGAGGCAATCAGCCCCAGCATTTT. Translating it yields CASSTTGGGNQPQHF. Full variable domain (outside the CDR3, taken from reference TRBV19 and TRBJ1-5): DGGITQSPKYLFRKEGQNVTLSCEQNLNHDAMYWYRQDPGQGLRLIYYSQIVNDFQKGDIAEGYSVSREKKESFPLTVTSAQKNPTAFYLCASSTTGGGNQPQHFGDGTRLSIL.

The V call is TRBV19, the J call TRBJ1-5; D is perhaps TRBD1 (5 bases). Per the germline V gene, CDR1 is LNHDA and CDR2 is SQIVND (reference sequence). This CDR3 has 15 amino acids. The V and J ends lost 2 bases and 4 bases respectively, with 12 bases between them. The CDR3 DNA follows: TGTGCCAGTAGTATATCTCGGGGACGGAATCAGCCCCAGCATTTT. Amino acid sequence: CASSISRGRNQPQHF. The entire variable domain, with the rest obtained from reference TRBV19 and TRBJ1-5, is as follows: DGGITQSPKYLFRKEGQNVTLSCEQNLNHDAMYWYRQDPGQGLRLIYYSQIVNDFQKGDIAEGYSVSREKKESFPLTVTSAQKNPTAFYLCASSISRGRNQPQHFGDGTRLSIL.

The CDR3 DNA sequence: TGTGCCAGCAGTTTATCCGGTGTCTTGGGTTCACCCCTCCACTTT. Its translation: CASSLSGVLGSPLHF. This chain connects TRBV27 to TRBJ1-6, with D hard to call. The V gene's germline CDR1 is MNHEY and CDR2 SMNVEV (reference sequence). The CDR3 totals 15 residues. Between the trimmed V and J ends, which lost 0 bases and 9 bases, there was a span of 12 bases.

Only a few counts were recorded for this clone. This sequence joins TRBV21-1 and TRBJ1-6; the listed D gene, TRBD1, was not tested against the DNA. TRBV21-1 constitutes a pseudogene. The CDR3 contains 14 residues. The CDR3 here is CASSKRDRDSPLHF. The CDR3 coding sequence is TGTGCCAGCAGCAAACGGGACAGGGACTCACCCCTCCACTTT.

This chain joins TRBV6-5 and TRBJ1-6, with 10 positions matching TRBD1. Germline CDR1 is MNHEY and CDR2 is SVGAGI. The CDR3 consists of 15 residues. The V segment lost 6 bases and the J segment 10 bases; nucleotides outside the gene matches: 9. The CDR3 protein is CASRPGTGELSPLHF. The DNA for the CDR3 is TGTGCCAGCAGACCCGGGACAGGGGAACTGTCACCCCTCCACTTT.

This chain connects TRBV2 to TRBJ2-1; tentatively, D is TRBD1 (5 bases). The CDR3 extends over 11 amino acids. Germline V gene sequence: CDR1 SNHLY, CDR2 FYNNEI. V was pared by 5 bases and J by 9 bases, with 8 bases between. The CDR3 bases are TGTGCCAGCAGTCGACAGTTTGAGCAGTTCTTC. Translating gives CASSRQFEQFF.

The chain is built from TRBV19 and TRBJ2-2, with TRBD1 as a possible D gene (6 bases). The length of the CDR3 is 12 residues. Between the trimmed V and J ends, which lost 4 bases and 8 bases, there was a span of 8 bases. Germline-derived CDR1 and CDR2 are LNHDA and SQIVND (reference sequence). The CDR3 here is CASSRGPGELFF. CDR3 nucleotide sequence: TGTGCCAGTAGTAGGGGGCCTGGGGAGCTGTTTTTT.

The V gene is TRBV19, the J gene TRBJ2-3; D perhaps matches TRBD1 (6 bases). The V gene's germline CDR1 is LNHDA and CDR2 SQIVND (reference sequence). Trimming shortened V by 5 bases and J by 1 base, and 10 bases separated the two germline ends. The CDR3 is made up of 14 amino acids. CDR3 DNA sequence: TGTGCCAGTAGTCCCCGACAGGGCACAGATACGCAGTATTTT. The encoded protein is CASSPRQGTDTQYF.